These T cell receptor beta chains were read from a single sample in a study of beta chain features in type 1 diabetes. The assay was immunoSEQ multiplex PCR, and TCRdb's table has in-frame clones only and misses some. The table includes 130,000 or so clones, approximately 15% detected once. Sequencing was carried out using central memory CD4+ T cells from blood. The receptor set was obtained from a man between 18 and 29 years old with type 1 diabetes. The CDR3 runs from the conserved cysteine through the conserved F or W. The D gene is left open where the match is weak. Size values are once, few and many counts, or a class for expanded clones, and some rows have none.

TRBV14	-	-	TRBJ1-2	TGTGCCAGCAGCTTTTACTCGGGCGGCTACACCTTC	CASSFYSGGYTF
TRBV14	TRBD1	few	TRBJ1-4	TGTGCCAGCAGCTATTCCCTTACAGGGGGCGCGACTAATGAAAAACTGTTTTTT	CASSYSLTGGATNEKLFF
TRBV4-2	TRBD1	-	TRBJ1-1	TGTGCCAGCAGCCCGTCCGGGACAGGGAACACTGAAGCTTTCTTT	CASSPSGTGNTEAFF
TRBV30	-	-	TRBJ1-1	TGTGCCCGACAGGAGAACACTGAAGCTTTCTTT	CARQENTEAFF
TRBV5-4	-	-	TRBJ2-7	TGTGCCAGCAGCTTGTTTCATATTCGAGGCGAGCAGTACTTC	CASSLFHIRGEQYF
TRBV5-1	-	-	TRBJ2-1	TGCGCCAGCAGCTCAGACAGCACCTACAATGAGCAGTTCTTC	CASSSDSTYNEQFF
TRBV7-9	-	few	TRBJ1-6	TGTGCCAGCAGCCTCCGGGGAGGGAGGGATTCACCCCTCCACTTT	CASSLRGGRDSPLHF
TRBV18	-	-	TRBJ2-5	TGTGCCAGCTCACCAGCGGACAGCTCCGGGTCCCAGTACTTC	CASSPADSSGSQYF
TRBV18	TRBD1	few	TRBJ2-5	TGTGCCAGCTCACCTAGACAGGGAGAGACCCAGTACTTC	CASSPRQGETQYF
TRBV4-2	TRBD2	few	TRBJ2-7	TGTGCCAGCAGCCAAGATAGCAGCGGGGGGTCCCGCGAGCAGTACTTC	CASSQDSSGGSREQYF
TRBV29-1	-	-	TRBJ2-1	TGCAGCGTTGAAGGGGCTTTAGGAGGGTACAATGAGCAGTTCTTC	CSVEGALGGYNEQFF
TRBV7-6	-	few	TRBJ2-7	TGTGCCAGCAGCTCACAGGAGGGGTACGAGCAGTACTTC	CASSSQEGYEQYF
TRBV7-2	TRBD2	few	TRBJ2-1	TGTGCCAGCAGCCTTGCCCAAGCGGGGGGGAATGAGCAGTTCTTC	CASSLAQAGGNEQFF
TRBV5-1	-	-	TRBJ2-5	TGCGCCAGCAGCTTACTCGGAGGAGAGACCCAGTACTTC	CASSLLGGETQYF
TRBV9	-	-	TRBJ1-4	TGTGCCAGCAGCGTACCGGGAGGTGGAAAACTGTTTTTT	CASSVPGGGKLFF
TRBV11-2	-	-	TRBJ2-1	TGTGCCAGCAGCTCGAGGGGAGGTGAGCAGTTCTTC	CASSSRGGEQFF
TRBV19	-	few	TRBJ2-7	TGTGCCAGTAAGGGGCCAGGGGAAATAGAGCAGTACTTC	CASKGPGEIEQYF
TRBV28	-	-	TRBJ1-2	TGTGCCAGCAGTTTAAGGGAACTTGGCTACACCTTC	CASSLRELGYTF
TRBV7-2	TRBD2	few	TRBJ2-4	TGTGCCAGCAGCTTAGGGGTAGCGGGGATGAACATTCAGTACTTC	CASSLGVAGMNIQYF
TRBV11-2	-	few	TRBJ1-1	TGTGCCAGCAGCTTAGGGTTCAGGGGAGAACTCACTGAAGCTTTCTTT	CASSLGFRGELTEAFF
TRBV9	TRBD1	many	TRBJ2-3	TGTGCCAGCAGCGTCGGGACAGGGAGCGCAGATACGCAGTATTTT	CASSVGTGSADTQYF
TRBV6-5	-	few	TRBJ1-2	TGTGCCAGCAGTTACTCCGCCCCAGGGGTGGGGTATGGCTACACCTTC	CASSYSAPGVGYGYTF
TRBV7-3	TRBD1	-	TRBJ1-1	TGTGCCAGCAGCTTACAGGGGGCCGTCGGCACTGAAGCTTTCTTT	CASSLQGAVGTEAFF
TRBV18	-	-	TRBJ2-3	TGTGCCAGCTCGACCACAGGAGGGGGAAGGGGAGATACGCAGTATTTT	CASSTTGGGRGDTQYF
TRBV7-8	-	-	TRBJ2-2	TGTGCCAGCAGGTGGAGGGGACCAAACACCGGGGAGCTGTTTTTT	CASRWRGPNTGELFF
TRBV5-4	TRBD2	few	TRBJ2-7	TGTGCCAGCAGCTTGCGTCTAGCGGGAGGAATATTGCGCGAGCAGTACTTC	CASSLRLAGGILREQYF
TRBV30	-	-	TRBJ2-5	TGTGCCTGGAGGGCGAGACAGGCACTAACACAAGAGACCCAGTACTTC	CAWRARQALTQETQYF
TRBV6-6	-	few	TRBJ2-2	TGTGCCAGCACCCCCCACAACACCGGGGAGCTGTTTTTT	CASTPHNTGELFF
TRBV18	TRBD1	-	TRBJ2-7	TGTGCCAGCTCACCGATCGGACAGGCCAACGAGCAGTACTTC	CASSPIGQANEQYF
TRBV14	TRBD2	-	TRBJ2-3	TGTGCCAGCAGCCCACTAGCGGGAGGAAGCACAGATACGCAGTATTTT	CASSPLAGGSTDTQYF
TRBV30	-	few	TRBJ2-5	TGTGCCTGGAACCCCGGGGGAGAGACCCAGTACTTC	CAWNPGGETQYF
TRBV4-1	TRBD2	few	TRBJ2-3	TGCGCCAGCAGCCTTTCCTGGGGGGGTAGTTCTAGCACAGATACGCAGTATTTT	CASSLSWGGSSSTDTQYF
TRBV29-1	-	-	TRBJ1-4	TGCAGCGTTGGAGATACGGGGATTCCTGGTGAAAAACTGTTTTTT	CSVGDTGIPGEKLFF
TRBV9	-	few	TRBJ2-5	TGTGCCAGCAGCCCTCGCTGGGGACTCGCGACCCAGTACTTC	CASSPRWGLATQYF
TRBV27	-	-	TRBJ2-5	TGTGCCAGCAGTTTAAGTCAAGAGACCCAGTACTTC	CASSLSQETQYF
TRBV7-8	-	few	TRBJ2-7	TGTGCCAGCAGCTTAGGCCAGGGTACCACCTACGAGCAGTACTTC	CASSLGQGTTYEQYF
TRBV6-1	-	-	TRBJ2-7	TGTGCCAGCAGCCAGAGTGACCTGACCTACGAGCAGTACTTC	CASSQSDLTYEQYF
TRBV2	TRBD2	-	TRBJ2-7	TGTGCCAGCGGGGGACTAGGCCACGAGCAGTACTTC	CASGGLGHEQYF
TRBV29-1	-	medium-sized	TRBJ2-7	TGCAGCGCCATGGACGTTGAGCAGTACTTC	CSAMDVEQYF
TRBV5-4	TRBD1	few	TRBJ1-1	TGTGCCAGCAGCTTGAGTCAGGGACAGAATGAAGCTTTCTTT	CASSLSQGQNEAFF
TRBV29-1	-	few	TRBJ2-7	TGCAGCGTTGAAACGGAACGGGCCTCCTACGAGCAGTACTTC	CSVETERASYEQYF
TRBV6-5	-	few	TRBJ2-3	TGTGCCAGCAGTTACTCGCCTACCTCTAGCACAGATACGCAGTATTTT	CASSYSPTSSTDTQYF
TRBV7-2	-	few	TRBJ2-3	TGTGCCAGCGGCCTTGACACAGATACGCAGTATTTT	CASGLDTDTQYF
TRBV7-7	-	-	TRBJ2-5	TGTGCTAGCGGCAAAGGGACAGAAGAGACCCAGTACTTC	CASGKGTEETQYF
TRBV7-9	-	few	TRBJ1-4	TGTGCCAGCAGCTTAATCGGGGGTACTAATGAAAAACTGTTTTTT	CASSLIGGTNEKLFF
TRBV4-1	TRBD1	few	TRBJ2-7	TGCGCCAGCAGCCAAACCGGGACAGGGCCCTACGAGCAGTACTTC	CASSQTGTGPYEQYF
TRBV30	-	-	TRBJ2-1	TGTGCCTCTACTACTTACAATGAGCAGTTCTTC	CASTTYNEQFF
TRBV5-4	TRBD2	-	TRBJ2-3	TGTGCCAGCAGCTTGTCCCCTAGCGGGGTAGCCACAGATACGCAGTATTTT	CASSLSPSGVATDTQYF
TRBV2	TRBD1	once	TRBJ2-7	TGTGCCAGCAGAACAGGGGCGCAAAACTACGAGCAGTACTTC	CASRTGAQNYEQYF
TRBV29-1	-	once	TRBJ2-3	TGCAGCGTTCGAACCGGGACCTCCACAGATACGCAGTATTTT	CSVRTGTSTDTQYF
TRBV12-5	TRBD2	few	TRBJ2-1	TGTGCTAGTGGCCCACTCATCGGGAGGCACTCCTACAATGAGCAGTTCTTC	CASGPLIGRHSYNEQFF
TRBV6-6	-	-	TRBJ2-3	TGTGCCAGCAGTTCCCCCCCGGGGCAGATCGAGTATTTT	CASSSPPGQIEYF
TRBV5-1	TRBD1	few	TRBJ2-6	TGCGCCAGCAGGCCGGGACAGGGACACTCTGGGGCCAACGTCCTGACTTTC	CASRPGQGHSGANVLTF